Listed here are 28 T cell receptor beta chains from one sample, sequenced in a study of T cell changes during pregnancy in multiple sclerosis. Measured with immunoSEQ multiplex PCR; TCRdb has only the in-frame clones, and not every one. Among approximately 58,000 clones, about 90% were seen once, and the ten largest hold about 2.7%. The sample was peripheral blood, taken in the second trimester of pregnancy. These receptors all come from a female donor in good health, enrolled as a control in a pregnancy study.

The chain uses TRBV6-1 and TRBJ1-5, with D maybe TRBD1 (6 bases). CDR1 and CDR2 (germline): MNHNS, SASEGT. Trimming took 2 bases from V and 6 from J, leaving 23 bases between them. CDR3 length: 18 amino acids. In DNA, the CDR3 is TGTGCCAGCAGTGAAATTGAGGGTTCAGGACAGCTGGGTCAGCCCCAGCATTTT. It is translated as CASSEIEGSGQLGQPQHF.

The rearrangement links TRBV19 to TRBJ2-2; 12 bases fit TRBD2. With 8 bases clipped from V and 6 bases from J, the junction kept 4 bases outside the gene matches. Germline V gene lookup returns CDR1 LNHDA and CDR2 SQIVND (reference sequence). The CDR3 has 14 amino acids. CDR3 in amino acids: CASWLAGGSGELFF. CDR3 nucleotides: TGTGCCAGTTGGCTAGCGGGGGGGTCCGGGGAGCTGTTTTTT.

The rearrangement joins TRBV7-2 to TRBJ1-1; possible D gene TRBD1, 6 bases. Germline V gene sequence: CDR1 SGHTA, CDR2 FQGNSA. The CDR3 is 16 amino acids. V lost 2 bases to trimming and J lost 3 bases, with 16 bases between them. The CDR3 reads CASSLWRGAVDTEAFF. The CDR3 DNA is TGTGCCAGCAGCTTATGGCGGGGGGCGGTGGACACTGAAGCTTTCTTT.

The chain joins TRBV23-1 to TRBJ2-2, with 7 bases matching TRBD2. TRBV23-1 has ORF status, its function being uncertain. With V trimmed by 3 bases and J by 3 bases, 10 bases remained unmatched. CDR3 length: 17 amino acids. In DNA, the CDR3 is TGCGCCAGCAGTCATAATAGGGGAGGGCGGGACACCGGGGAGCTGTTTTTT. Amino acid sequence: CASSHNRGGRDTGELFF.

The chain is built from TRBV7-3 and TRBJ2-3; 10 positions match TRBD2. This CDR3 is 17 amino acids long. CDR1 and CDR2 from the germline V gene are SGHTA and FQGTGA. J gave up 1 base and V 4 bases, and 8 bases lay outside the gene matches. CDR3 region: CASSSGLAGARTDTQYF. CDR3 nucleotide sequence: TGTGCCAGCAGCTCTGGGCTAGCGGGGGCGCGCACAGATACGCAGTATTTT.

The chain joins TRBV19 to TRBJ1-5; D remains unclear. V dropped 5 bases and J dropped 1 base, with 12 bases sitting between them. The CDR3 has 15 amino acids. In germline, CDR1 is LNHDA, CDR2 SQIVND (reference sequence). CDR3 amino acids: CASSVDLESNQPQHF. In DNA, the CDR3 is TGTGCCAGTAGTGTCGACCTAGAGAGCAATCAGCCCCAGCATTTT. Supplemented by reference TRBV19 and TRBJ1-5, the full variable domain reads DGGITQSPKYLFRKEGQNVTLSCEQNLNHDAMYWYRQDPGQGLRLIYYSQIVNDFQKGDIAEGYSVSREKKESFPLTVTSAQKNPTAFYLCASSVDLESNQPQHFGDGTRLSIL.

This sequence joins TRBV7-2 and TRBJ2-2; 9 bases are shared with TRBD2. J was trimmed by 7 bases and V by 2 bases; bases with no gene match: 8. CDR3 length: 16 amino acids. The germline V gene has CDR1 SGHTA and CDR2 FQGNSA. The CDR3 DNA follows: TGTGCCAGCAGCTTATTTGGCGGGAGGGCGGTCGGGGAGCTGTTTTTT. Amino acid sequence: CASSLFGGRAVGELFF.

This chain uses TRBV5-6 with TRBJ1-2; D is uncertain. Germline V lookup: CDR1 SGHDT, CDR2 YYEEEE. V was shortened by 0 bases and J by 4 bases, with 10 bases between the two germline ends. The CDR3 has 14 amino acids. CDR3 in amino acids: CASSLDLAPYGYTF. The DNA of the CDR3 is TGTGCCAGCAGCTTGGATCTGGCCCCCTATGGCTACACCTTC.

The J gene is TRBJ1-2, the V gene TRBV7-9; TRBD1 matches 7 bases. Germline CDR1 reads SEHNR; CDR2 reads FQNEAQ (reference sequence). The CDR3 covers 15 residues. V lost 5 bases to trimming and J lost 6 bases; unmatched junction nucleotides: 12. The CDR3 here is CASSQGQAPTDGYTF. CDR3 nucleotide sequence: TGTGCCAGCAGCCAAGGACAGGCTCCAACCGATGGCTACACCTTC.

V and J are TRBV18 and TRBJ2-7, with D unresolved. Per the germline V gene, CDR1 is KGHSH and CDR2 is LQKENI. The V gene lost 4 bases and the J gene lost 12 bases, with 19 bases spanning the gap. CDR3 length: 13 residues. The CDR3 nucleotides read TGTGCCAGCTCACAGAGTTCCGAGGATTTGGTGTACTTC. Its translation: CASSQSSEDLVYF.

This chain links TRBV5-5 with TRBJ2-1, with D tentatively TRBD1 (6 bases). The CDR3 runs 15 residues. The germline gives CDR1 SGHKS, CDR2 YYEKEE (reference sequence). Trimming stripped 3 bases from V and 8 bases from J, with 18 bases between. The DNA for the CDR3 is TGTGCCAGCAGCTCCAGGGGAGATGCGGTCGATGAGCAGTTCTTC. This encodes CASSSRGDAVDEQFF.

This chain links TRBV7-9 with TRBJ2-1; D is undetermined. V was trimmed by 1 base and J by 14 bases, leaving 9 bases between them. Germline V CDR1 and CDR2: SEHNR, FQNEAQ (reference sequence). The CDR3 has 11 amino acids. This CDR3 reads CASSLGQAKFF. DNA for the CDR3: TGTGCCAGCAGCTTAGGGCAGGCTAAGTTCTTC.

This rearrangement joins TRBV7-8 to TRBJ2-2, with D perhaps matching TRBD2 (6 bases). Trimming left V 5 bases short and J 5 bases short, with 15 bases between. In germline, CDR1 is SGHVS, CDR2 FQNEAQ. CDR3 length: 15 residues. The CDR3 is CASSRLVANTGELFF. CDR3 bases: TGTGCCAGCAGCCGACTAGTCGCCAATACCGGGGAGCTGTTTTTT.

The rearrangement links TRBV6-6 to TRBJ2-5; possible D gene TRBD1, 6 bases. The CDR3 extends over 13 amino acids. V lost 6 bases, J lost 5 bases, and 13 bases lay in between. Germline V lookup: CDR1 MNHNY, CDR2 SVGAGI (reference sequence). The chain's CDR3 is CASSFRGEETQYF. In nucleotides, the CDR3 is TGTGCCAGCAGCTTCAGGGGCGAGGAGACCCAGTACTTC.

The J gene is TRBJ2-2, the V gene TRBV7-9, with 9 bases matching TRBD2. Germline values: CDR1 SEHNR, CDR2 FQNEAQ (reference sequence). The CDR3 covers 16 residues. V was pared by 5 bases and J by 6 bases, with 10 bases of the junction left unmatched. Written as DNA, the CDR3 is TGTGCCAGCAGCCCGCCGGGACTAGCAGCCCCCGGGGAGCTGTTTTTT. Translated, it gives CASSPPGLAAPGELFF.

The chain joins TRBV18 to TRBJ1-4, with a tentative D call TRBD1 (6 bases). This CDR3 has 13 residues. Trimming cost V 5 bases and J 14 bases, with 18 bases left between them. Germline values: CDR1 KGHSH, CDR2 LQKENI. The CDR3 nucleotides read TGTGCCAGCTCAATCCGGGACATCGTGATGCTGTTTTTT. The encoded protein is CASSIRDIVMLFF.

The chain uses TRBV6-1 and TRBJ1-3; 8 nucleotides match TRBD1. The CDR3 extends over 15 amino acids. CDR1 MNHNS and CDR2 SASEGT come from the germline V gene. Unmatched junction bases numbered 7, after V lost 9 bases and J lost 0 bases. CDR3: CASHRTGPSGNTIYF. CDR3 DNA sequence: TGTGCCAGTCACCGGACAGGGCCCTCTGGAAACACCATATATTTT.

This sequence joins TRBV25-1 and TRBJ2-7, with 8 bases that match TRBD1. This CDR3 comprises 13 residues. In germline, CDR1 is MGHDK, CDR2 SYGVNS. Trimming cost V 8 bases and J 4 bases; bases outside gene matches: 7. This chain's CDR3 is CASSGTGKYEQYF. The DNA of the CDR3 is TGTGCCAGCTCGGGGACAGGTAAATACGAGCAGTACTTC.

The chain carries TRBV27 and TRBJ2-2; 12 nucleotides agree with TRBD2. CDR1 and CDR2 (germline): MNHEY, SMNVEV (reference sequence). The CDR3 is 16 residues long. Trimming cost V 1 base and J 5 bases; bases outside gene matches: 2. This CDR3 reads CASSLLTSGGTGELFF. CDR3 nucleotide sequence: TGTGCCAGCAGTTTATTAACTAGCGGGGGGACCGGGGAGCTGTTTTTT.

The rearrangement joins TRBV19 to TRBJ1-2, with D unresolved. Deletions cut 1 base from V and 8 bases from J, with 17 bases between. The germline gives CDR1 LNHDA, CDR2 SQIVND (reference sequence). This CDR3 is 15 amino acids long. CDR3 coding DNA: TGTGCCAGTAGTATAGGGGCTGGCGCCCCTGGGGGCTACACCTTC. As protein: CASSIGAGAPGGYTF.

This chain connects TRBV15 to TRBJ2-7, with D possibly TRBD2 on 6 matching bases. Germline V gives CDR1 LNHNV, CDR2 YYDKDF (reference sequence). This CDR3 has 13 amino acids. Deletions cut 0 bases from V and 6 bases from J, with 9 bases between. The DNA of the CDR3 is TGTGCCACCAGCAGAGATTGGGGAGGCGAGCAGTACTTC. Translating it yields CATSRDWGGEQYF.

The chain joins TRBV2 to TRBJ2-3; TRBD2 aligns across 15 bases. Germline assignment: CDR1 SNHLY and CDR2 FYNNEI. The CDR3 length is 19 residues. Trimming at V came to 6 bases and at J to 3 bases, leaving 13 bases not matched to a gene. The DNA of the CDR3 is TGTGCCAGCAGGAGGAGGTGGACTAGCGGGGGGGCGGTTACAGATACGCAGTATTTT. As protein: CASRRRWTSGGAVTDTQYF.

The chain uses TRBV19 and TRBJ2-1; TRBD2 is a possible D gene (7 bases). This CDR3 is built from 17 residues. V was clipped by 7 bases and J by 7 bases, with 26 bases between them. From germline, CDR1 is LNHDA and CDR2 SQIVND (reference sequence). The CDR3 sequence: CASTTQRGGQLGNEQFF. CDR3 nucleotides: TGTGCCAGTACCACACAGCGCGGGGGCCAACTGGGAAATGAGCAGTTCTTC.

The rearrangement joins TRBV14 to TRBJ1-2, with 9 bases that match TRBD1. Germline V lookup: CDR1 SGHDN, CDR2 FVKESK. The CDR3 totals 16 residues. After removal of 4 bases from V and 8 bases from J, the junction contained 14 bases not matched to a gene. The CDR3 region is CASSLSGTGRSRGYTF. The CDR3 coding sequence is TGTGCCAGCAGCCTCTCCGGGACAGGGCGTTCCCGGGGCTACACCTTC.

This chain's CDR3 is CASSQASRGHNEQFF. The CDR3, as DNA: TGCGCCAGCAGCCAAGCTTCCAGGGGTCACAATGAGCAGTTCTTC. V gene TRBV4-3 combines with J gene TRBJ2-1; TRBD1 is a possible D gene (6 bases). Trimming left V 1 base short and J 5 bases short, with 12 bases between. The CDR3 extends over 15 amino acids. Germline values: CDR1 LGHNA, CDR2 YSLEER.

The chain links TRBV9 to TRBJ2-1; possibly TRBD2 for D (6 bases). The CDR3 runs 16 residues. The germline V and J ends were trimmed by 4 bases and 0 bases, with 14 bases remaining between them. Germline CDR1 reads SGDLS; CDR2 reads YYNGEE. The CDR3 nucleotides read TGTGCCAGCAGCACTCCCGGGAGCAGCTCCTACAATGAGCAGTTCTTC. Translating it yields CASSTPGSSSYNEQFF.

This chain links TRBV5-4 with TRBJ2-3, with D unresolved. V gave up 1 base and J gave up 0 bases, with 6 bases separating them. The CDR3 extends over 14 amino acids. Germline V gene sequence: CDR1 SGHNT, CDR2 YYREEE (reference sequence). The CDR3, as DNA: TGTGCCAGCAGCTTGACATCGAGCACAGATACGCAGTATTTT. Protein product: CASSLTSSTDTQYF.

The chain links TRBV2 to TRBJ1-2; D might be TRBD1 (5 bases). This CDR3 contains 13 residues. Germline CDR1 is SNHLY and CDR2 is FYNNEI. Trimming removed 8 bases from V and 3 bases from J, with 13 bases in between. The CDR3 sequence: CASEDAGHYGYTF. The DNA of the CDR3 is TGTGCCAGCGAAGACGCGGGGCACTATGGCTACACCTTC.